One sample yielded the 21 T cell receptor beta chains listed below, sequenced in a study of T-cell memory formation after mild COVID-19. TCRdb recomputed calls from the 5' RACE reads with MiXCR, one row per CDR3 protein. The repertoire consists of about 360,000 distinct CDR3 sequences, with around 14% occurring once and the leading ten covering 22%. The source material was PBMCs or a T cell subset sorted from them (not recorded which). These receptors originate from a young man who had mild COVID-19 (a few samples of this study predate the infection). Cell type and time point are not known.

This clonotype was detected a few times. This chain joins TRBV4-1 and TRBJ1-5; 8 bases align to TRBD1. J gave up 9 bases and V 0 bases, and 10 bases lay outside the gene matches. The germline V gene encodes CDR1 MGHRA and CDR2 YSYEKL. This CDR3 comprises 16 residues. The CDR3 loop reads CASSQEARQGYRPQHF. The CDR3 DNA sequence: TGCGCCAGCAGCCAAGAGGCCCGACAGGGGTATCGGCCCCAGCATTTT.

This clonotype was counted at least ten times. This CDR3 reads CASSPGAGSSGNTIYF. The CDR3 nucleotides read TGTGCCAGCAGTCCAGGGGCGGGGAGCTCTGGAAACACCATATATTTT. The chain links TRBV6-5 to TRBJ1-3; a possible D gene is TRBD1 (6 bases). Trimming cost V 5 bases and J 0 bases, with 14 bases left between them. Germline V CDR1 and CDR2: MNHEY, SVGAGI. The CDR3 contains 16 residues.

The sample holds a few counts of this clonotype. This chain's CDR3 is CASTQPNTDTQYF. The DNA of the CDR3 is TGTGCCAGCACCCAGCCAAACACAGATACGCAGTATTTT. The rearrangement joins TRBV7-2 to TRBJ2-3; D is unclear. The CDR3 is 13 residues long. V was pared by 7 bases and J by 2 bases, with 10 bases between. Per germline, CDR1 SGHTA and CDR2 FQGNSA.

This clonotype came up many times. The rearrangement joins TRBV3-1 to TRBJ1-5; maybe TRBD1 (5 bases). This CDR3 contains 15 residues. V lost 2 bases, J lost 5 bases, and 13 bases lay in between. Per the germline V gene, CDR1 is LGHDT and CDR2 is YNNKEL (reference sequence). CDR3 protein: CASSQSSGLDQPQHF. The CDR3 DNA is TGTGCCAGCAGCCAATCCTCAGGGCTGGATCAGCCCCAGCATTTT.

This clonotype was recorded a few times. The CDR3 sequence: CASRTRLAVNEQFF. The CDR3 DNA follows: TGTGCCAGCAGAACCAGACTAGCGGTGAATGAGCAGTTCTTC. This chain links TRBV7-2 with TRBJ2-1, with 9 bases identical to TRBD2. Germline CDR1 reads SGHTA; CDR2 reads FQGNSA. This CDR3 spans 14 amino acids. J lost 7 bases, V lost 6 bases, and 7 bases had no gene match.

This clonotype was detected a few times. This chain links TRBV11-2 with TRBJ2-5; possibly TRBD1 or TRBD2 for D (5 bases each). Germline loops: CDR1 SGHAT, CDR2 FQNNGV. V lost 5 bases and J 6 bases, leaving 19 bases between the germline ends. The CDR3 is 15 amino acids. The CDR3 reads CASSTGWGKGKTQYF. The DNA for the CDR3 is TGTGCCAGCAGCACTGGGTGGGGGAAGGGAAAGACCCAGTACTTC.

This chain connects TRBV5-1 to TRBJ1-1, with D perhaps TRBD1 (6 bases). V lost 2 bases, J lost 0 bases, and 17 bases lay in between. In germline, CDR1 is SGHRS, CDR2 YFSETQ. CDR3 size: 17 residues. The CDR3 spells CASSLQGPSILNTEAFF. The DNA for the CDR3 is TGCGCCAGCAGCTTACAGGGCCCATCCATCCTGAACACTGAAGCTTTCTTT.

The V and J genes are TRBV5-1 and TRBJ1-1; D call uncertain. The germline CDR1 and CDR2 sequences are SGHRS and YFSETQ. CDR3 size: 13 residues. V was shortened by 8 bases and J by 1 base, with 12 bases between the two germline ends. DNA of the CDR3: TGCGCCAGTGCTTTGGCAGAGAACACTGAAGCTTTCTTT. Its protein product is CASALAENTEAFF. Variable domain in full (rest from reference TRBV5-1 and TRBJ1-1): KAGVTQTPRYLIKTRGQQVTLSCSPISGHRSVSWYQQTPGQGLQFLFEYFSETQRNKGNFPGRFSGRQFSNSRSEMNVSTLELGDSALYLCASALAENTEAFFGQGTRLTVV.

This clonotype has ten or more counts. The chain is built from TRBV7-6 and TRBJ2-3, with D hard to call. V lost 5 bases, J lost 4 bases, and 10 bases lay in between. The CDR3 runs to 13 residues. CDR1 SGHVS and CDR2 FNYEAQ come from the germline V gene. The CDR3 DNA reads TGTGCCAGCAGCCCCCAACCCTCAGATACGCAGTATTTT. Translated: CASSPQPSDTQYF.

This clonotype was counted a few times. This sequence joins TRBV7-2 and TRBJ2-5, with 7 bases identical to TRBD2. V was clipped by 7 bases and J by 9 bases; unmatched bases: 11. Germline V gene sequence: CDR1 SGHTA, CDR2 FQGNSA. This CDR3 comprises 13 residues. The CDR3: CASINYPGGAQYF. As DNA, the CDR3 is TGTGCCAGCATCAACTATCCGGGGGGTGCCCAGTACTTC.

This chain links TRBV4-2 with TRBJ1-1; tentative D call: TRBD1 (6 bases). The germline V gene encodes CDR1 LGHNA and CDR2 YNFKEQ. V was pared by 1 base and J by 0 bases, with 9 bases between. The length of the CDR3 is 15 residues. The CDR3 bases are TGTGCCAGCAGCCAAGCCCAGGGGATGAACACTGAAGCTTTCTTT. It specifies CASSQAQGMNTEAFF.

In its sample, this clonotype was seen a few times. The V gene is TRBV5-1, the J gene TRBJ2-3; 8 bases line up with TRBD1. Germline V lookup: CDR1 SGHRS, CDR2 YFSETQ. Trimming at V came to 0 bases and at J to 6 bases, leaving 3 bases not matched to a gene. The CDR3 contains 14 residues. The CDR3 sequence: CASSLDRGKDTQYF. The CDR3 bases are TGCGCCAGCAGCTTGGACAGGGGGAAGGATACGCAGTATTTT.

This clonotype was counted between two and nine times. The J gene is TRBJ1-6, the V gene TRBV6-5; 8 nucleotides agree with TRBD1. Germline V gene sequence: CDR1 MNHEY, CDR2 SVGAGI. There are 17 residues in the CDR3. V trimming: 2 bases; J trimming: 11 bases; junction bases outside the gene matches: 14. The CDR3 nucleotides read TGTGCCAGCAGTTACCACTCCGGGACAGGTTCGGTTCCACCCCTCCACTTT. Translating gives CASSYHSGTGSVPPLHF.

This clonotype was counted a few times. This chain uses TRBV6-5 with TRBJ1-5; D is possibly TRBD1 (6 bases). CDR1 and CDR2 from the germline V gene are MNHEY and SVGAGI. The CDR3 runs to 14 residues. Trimming removed 5 bases at V and 3 bases at J, with 11 bases between. CDR3 residues: CASSPQGTNQPQHF. CDR3 in DNA: TGTGCCAGCAGTCCCCAGGGGACCAATCAGCCCCAGCATTTT.

There are a few counts of this clonotype. J is TRBJ2-1 and V is TRBV20-1, with TRBD2 matching 7 bases. CDR1 is DFQATT, CDR2 SNEGSKA, per germline (reference sequence). The CDR3 has 13 amino acids. This CDR3 reads CSVGLSRADEQFF. CDR3 nucleotide sequence: TGCAGCGTGGGACTAAGTCGGGCCGATGAGCAGTTCTTC.

V gene TRBV15 combines with J gene TRBJ2-1; TRBD2 matches at 9 bases. Per the germline V gene, CDR1 is LNHNV and CDR2 is YYDKDF (reference sequence). V gave up 4 bases and J gave up 7 bases; unmatched junction bases: 5. This CDR3 contains 14 residues. CDR3 loop: CATSTRTSVNEQFF. The CDR3 DNA is TGTGCCACCAGCACACGGACTAGCGTAAATGAGCAGTTCTTC. The full variable domain, with the rest looked up from reference TRBV15 and TRBJ2-1, is DAMVIQNPRYQVTQFGKPVTLSCSQTLNHNVMYWYQQKSSQAPKLLFHYYDKDFNNEADTPDNFQSRRPNTSFCFLDIRSPGLGDTAMYLCATSTRTSVNEQFFGPGTRLTVL.

This clonotype was seen many times. V usage is TRBV3-1 and J usage is TRBJ2-4, with D possibly TRBD1 on 6 matching bases. Trimming removed 1 base from V and 9 bases from J, with 7 bases in between. Per germline, CDR1 LGHDT and CDR2 YNNKEL (reference sequence). CDR3 length: 12 residues. The CDR3 here is CASSQAQGIQYF. CDR3 sequence (DNA): TGTGCCAGCAGCCAAGCACAGGGCATTCAGTACTTC.

The table lists this clonotype with a few counts. The rearrangement uses TRBV6-2 or TRBV6-3 and TRBJ1-5; D uncertain. Per germline, CDR1 MNHEY and CDR2 SVGEGT. The CDR3 has 12 amino acids. V was trimmed by 7 bases and J by 5 bases, leaving 9 bases between them. The CDR3 reads CASKGADQPQHF. CDR3 bases: TGTGCCAGCAAAGGCGCGGATCAGCCCCAGCATTTT.

This clonotype showed up just a few times. V is TRBV7-9 and J is TRBJ1-3; D remains ambiguous. Trimming cost V 3 bases and J 3 bases, with 3 bases left between them. Germline CDR1 reads SEHNR; CDR2 reads FQNEAQ (reference sequence). The CDR3 runs to 12 residues. The CDR3 DNA is TGTGCCAGCAGCTTCTATGGAAACACCATATATTTT. Translating gives CASSFYGNTIYF.

V is TRBV12-3 or TRBV12-4 and J is TRBJ1-3; D gene uncertain. The CDR3 runs to 13 residues. Trimming cost V 8 bases and J 4 bases, with 12 bases left between them. The CDR3 DNA follows: TGTGCCAGCTCCACCGGAGGAGGAAACACCATATATTTT. This gives the protein CASSTGGGNTIYF.

The chain carries TRBV7-3 and TRBJ2-2, with 7 bases fitting TRBD1. V gave up 4 bases and J gave up 7 bases; unmatched junction bases: 3. The CDR3 has 13 residues. Germline assignment: CDR1 SGHTA and CDR2 FQGTGA. In nucleotides, the CDR3 is TGTGCCAGCAGCTATACAGGGGTCGGGGAGCTGTTTTTT. Protein product: CASSYTGVGELFF.